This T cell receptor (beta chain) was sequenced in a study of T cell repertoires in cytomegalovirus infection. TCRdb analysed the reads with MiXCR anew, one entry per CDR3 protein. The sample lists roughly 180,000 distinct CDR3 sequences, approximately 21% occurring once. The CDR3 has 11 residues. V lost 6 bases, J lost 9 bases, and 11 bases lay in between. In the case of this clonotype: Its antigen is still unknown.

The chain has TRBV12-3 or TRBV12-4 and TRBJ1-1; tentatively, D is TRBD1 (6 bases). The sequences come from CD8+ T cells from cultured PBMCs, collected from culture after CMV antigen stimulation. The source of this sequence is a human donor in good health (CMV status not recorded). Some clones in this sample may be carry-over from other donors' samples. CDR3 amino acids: CASSTGTQAFF. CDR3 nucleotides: TGTGCCAGCAGCACAGGGACGCAAGCTTTCTTT.